Sequencing of this T cell receptor beta chain was carried out in a study of shared clonotypes between healthy human individuals. Across the study: Per donor, CD8 memory used one plate, CD8 naive used two, CD4 memory used three and CD4 naive used three. Study outcomes and limitations: Several donors shared about 5% of their naive CD4 clonotypes. The rarefaction results pointed to incomplete sorted-subset sequencing despite large depth.

CD45RO-negative, CCR7-selected cells formed the naive CD8 fraction, which excluded terminally differentiated effector memory CD45RA+ cells. V was cut by 0 bases and J by 1 base, with 10 bases left in between. Germline lookup yields CDR1 SGDLS and CDR2 YYNGEE. The CDR3 is made up of 15 amino acids. Genomic DNA of every subset was divided equally among multiple immunoSEQ plates. Generated by immunoSEQ multiplex PCR, the TCRdb table keeps only in-frame clones and is missing some. This repertoire shows approximately 2,000,000 clones, just under 95% found once; its top ten account for about 1.6%. This clone has more than one count but fewer than ten. Its antigen is as yet unknown.

The source is a man younger than 35 in good health. Some clones in this sample may be carry-over from other donors' samples. Sequencing input: naive CD8+ T cells from PBMCs. This sequence joins TRBV9 and TRBJ1-1; the D gene is possibly TRBD1 (6 bases). The CDR3: CASSVGTGSNTEAFF. CDR3 nucleotide sequence: TGTGCCAGCAGCGTAGGAACAGGGTCGAACACTGAAGCTTTCTTT.